Each of the 6 T cell receptor beta chains below was sequenced from the same sample in a study of blood T cell repertoires in COVID-19. Data came from immunoSEQ multiplex PCR; TCRdb stores just in-frame clones and leaves some out. The top ten hold 2% to 2.5% of the sample, which has roughly 100,000 clones, nearly 90% seen once. Input material: peripheral blood. These receptors were obtained from a man aged 50 to 60 with active COVID-19.

The CDR3 spells CASSQEGGHQPQHF. CDR3 coding DNA: TGCGCCAGCAGCCAAGAGGGGGGGCATCAGCCCCAGCATTTT. The chain uses TRBV4-3 and TRBJ1-5, with TRBD1 as a possible D gene (6 bases). The germline V gene has CDR1 LGHNA and CDR2 YSLEER. This CDR3 spans 14 amino acids. The V end was cut by 0 bases, the J end by 5 bases, with 8 bases between.

The CDR3 DNA reads TGTGCCAGTAGAGCGATGACTAATGAAAAACTGTTTTTT. Translated, it gives CASRAMTNEKLFF. The rearrangement uses TRBV19 and TRBJ1-4; D unresolved. The V and J ends lost 6 bases and 2 bases respectively, with 7 bases between them. The germline V gene has CDR1 LNHDA and CDR2 SQIVND (reference sequence). The CDR3 runs 13 residues. Supplemented by reference TRBV19 and TRBJ1-4, the full variable domain reads DGGITQSPKYLFRKEGQNVTLSCEQNLNHDAMYWYRQDPGQGLRLIYYSQIVNDFQKGDIAEGYSVSREKKESFPLTVTSAQKNPTAFYLCASRAMTNEKLFFGSGTQLSVL.

V is TRBV3-1 (or the pseudogene TRBV3-2) and J is TRBJ2-2; 8 nucleotides match TRBD2. CDR1 is LGHDT and CDR2 is YNNKEL in the germline V gene (reference sequence). V dropped 0 bases and J dropped 1; count of bases not matched to a gene: 4. The CDR3 totals 17 residues. The CDR3, as DNA: TGTGCCAGCAGCCAAGATTGGCTAGCGGGGAACACCGGGGAGCTGTTTTTT. This codes for CASSQDWLAGNTGELFF.

The genes are TRBV6-6 and TRBJ1-6; the D gene is possibly TRBD1 (5 bases). Germline CDR1 reads MNHNY; CDR2 reads SVGAGI (reference sequence). This CDR3 contains 15 residues. V gave up 0 bases and J gave up 5 bases, with 8 bases separating them. The CDR3 nucleotides are TGTGCCAGCAGTTACTCGGGGGGGGATAATTCACCCCTCCACTTT. Translation gives CASSYSGGDNSPLHF.

The gene calls are TRBV12-3 or TRBV12-4 and TRBJ1-4; D remains unclear. The CDR3 runs to 13 residues. V gave up 5 bases and J gave up 8 bases, with 12 bases separating them. The CDR3 coding sequence is TGTGCCAGCAGTAACTGGGGAGCCGAAAAACTGTTTTTT. Protein product: CASSNWGAEKLFF.

The chain employs TRBV21-1 and TRBJ1-1; TRBD1, the D gene given by the table, was not confirmed from the DNA. TRBV21-1 is a known pseudogene. The CDR3 is 15 amino acids. CDR3 residues: CASSKDGQPNTEAFF. For the CDR3, the DNA is TGTGCCAGCAGCAAGGACGGACAGCCGAACACTGAAGCTTTCTTT.